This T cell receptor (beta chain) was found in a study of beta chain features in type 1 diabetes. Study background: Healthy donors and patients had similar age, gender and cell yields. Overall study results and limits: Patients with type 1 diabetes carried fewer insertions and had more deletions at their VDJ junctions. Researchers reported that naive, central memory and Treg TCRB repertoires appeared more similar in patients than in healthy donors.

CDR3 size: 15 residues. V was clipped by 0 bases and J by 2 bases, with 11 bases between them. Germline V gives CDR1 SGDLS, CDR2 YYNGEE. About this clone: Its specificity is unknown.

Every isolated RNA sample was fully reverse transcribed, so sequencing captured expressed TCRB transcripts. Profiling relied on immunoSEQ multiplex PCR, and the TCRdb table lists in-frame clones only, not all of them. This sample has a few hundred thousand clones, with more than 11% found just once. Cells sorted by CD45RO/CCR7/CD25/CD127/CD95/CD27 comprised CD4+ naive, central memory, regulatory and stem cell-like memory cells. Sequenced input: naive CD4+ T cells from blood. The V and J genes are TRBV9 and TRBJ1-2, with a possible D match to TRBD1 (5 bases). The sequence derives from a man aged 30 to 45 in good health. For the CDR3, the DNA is TGTGCCAGCAGCGTAGGGGCAGGGAAGAACTATGGCTACACCTTC. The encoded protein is CASSVGAGKNYGYTF.